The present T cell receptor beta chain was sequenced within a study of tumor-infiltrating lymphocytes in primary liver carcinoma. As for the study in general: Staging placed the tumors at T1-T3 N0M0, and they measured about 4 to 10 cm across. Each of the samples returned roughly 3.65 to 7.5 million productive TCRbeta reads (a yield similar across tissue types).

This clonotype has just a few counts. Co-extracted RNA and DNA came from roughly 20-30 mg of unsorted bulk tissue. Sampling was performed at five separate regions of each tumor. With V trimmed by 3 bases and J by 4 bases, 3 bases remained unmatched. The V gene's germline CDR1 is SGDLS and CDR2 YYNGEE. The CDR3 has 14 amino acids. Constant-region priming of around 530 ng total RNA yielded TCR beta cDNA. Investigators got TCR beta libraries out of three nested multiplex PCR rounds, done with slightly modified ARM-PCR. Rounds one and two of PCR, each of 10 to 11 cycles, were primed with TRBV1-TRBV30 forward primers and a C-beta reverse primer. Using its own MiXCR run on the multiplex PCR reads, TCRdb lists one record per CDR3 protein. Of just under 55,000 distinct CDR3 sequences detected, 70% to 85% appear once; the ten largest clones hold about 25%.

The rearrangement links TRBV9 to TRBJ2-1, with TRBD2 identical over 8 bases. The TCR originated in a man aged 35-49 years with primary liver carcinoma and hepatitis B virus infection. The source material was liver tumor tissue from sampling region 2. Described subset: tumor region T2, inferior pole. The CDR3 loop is CASSGGLAYNEQFF. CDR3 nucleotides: TGTGCCAGCAGCGGAGGACTAGCATACAATGAGCAGTTCTTC.